The 23 T cell receptor beta chains below were found in one sample sequenced in a study of blood T cell repertoires in COVID-19. The repertoire was sequenced with immunoSEQ multiplex PCR; TCRdb's copy has only in-frame clones and lacks some. Of 400,000 to 550,000 clones listed, approximately 90% are singletons. Material: peripheral blood. Receptors originate from a woman between 25 and 40 years old with acute or convalescent COVID-19.

This chain joins TRBV2 and TRBJ2-1; 11 positions agree with TRBD2. The CDR3 has 15 amino acids. Per germline, CDR1 SNHLY and CDR2 FYNNEI. V trimming: 1 base; J trimming: 6 bases; junction bases outside the gene matches: 2. The CDR3 bases are TGTGCCAGCAGTGAAGTAGCGGGGGGGCGCAATGAGCAGTTCTTC. Translating gives CASSEVAGGRNEQFF.

A word on this clone: Other DNA sequences in the sample encode the same CDR3. The chain links TRBV5-1 to TRBJ1-4, with D possibly being TRBD1 (6 bases). CDR1 and CDR2 from the germline V gene are SGHRS and YFSETQ. The CDR3 contains 14 residues. V lost 2 bases and J lost 3, with 8 bases in between. CDR3 residues: CASSLQGSNEKLFF. The CDR3 DNA is TGCGCCAGCAGCTTACAGGGTTCTAATGAAAAACTGTTTTTT.

CDR3 sequence reads: CASSSSRDSGANVLTF. The DNA for the CDR3 is TGTGCCAGCAGCTCCTCCCGGGACTCTGGGGCCAACGTCCTGACTTTC. The chain is built from TRBV9 and TRBJ2-6, with D perhaps matching TRBD2 (5 bases). The CDR3 covers 16 residues. The V end was cut by 4 bases, the J end by 0 bases, with 11 bases between. Germline values: CDR1 SGDLS, CDR2 YYNGEE.

V is TRBV2 and J is TRBJ2-1; no clear D. The germline CDR1 and CDR2 sequences are SNHLY and FYNNEI. V was trimmed by 7 bases and J by 7 bases, leaving 8 bases between them. The CDR3 runs 11 residues. In nucleotides, the CDR3 is TGTGCCAGCATGGTTAGTAATGAGCAGTTCTTC. Translated: CASMVSNEQFF.

The chain recombines TRBV6-4 with TRBJ2-2, with TRBD1 identical over 10 bases. This CDR3 has 17 amino acids. Per germline, CDR1 MRHNA and CDR2 SNTAGT. Trimming removed 0 bases from V and 4 bases from J; junction bases left unmatched: 5. CDR3: CASSDSIGTGATGELFF. In DNA, the CDR3 is TGTGCCAGCAGTGACTCGATAGGGACAGGGGCCACCGGGGAGCTGTTTTTT.

The genes are TRBV14 and TRBJ2-1, with TRBD2 matching over 11 bases. Looked up from germline, CDR1 is SGHDN and CDR2 is FVKESK. CDR3 size: 14 residues. Trimming at V came to 3 bases and at J to 9 bases, leaving 4 bases not matched to a gene. CDR3 protein: CASSHTSGGLEQFF. The CDR3, as DNA: TGTGCCAGCAGCCACACTAGCGGGGGTCTTGAGCAGTTCTTC.

V is TRBV21-1 and J is TRBJ1-4. TRBV21-1 is marked as a pseudogene. The CDR3 is made up of 17 amino acids. DNA for the CDR3: TGTGCCAGCAGTCCGCTCATAGCTACAAGGCATAATGAAAAACTGTTTTTT. Translation gives CASSPLIATRHNEKLFF.

The V call is TRBV7-9, the J call TRBJ2-7; the D is unclear. CDR3 length: 13 residues. CDR1 is SEHNR, CDR2 FQNEAQ, per germline (reference sequence). V lost 1 base to trimming and J lost 3 bases, with 7 bases between them. The CDR3 loop is CASSLEQIYEQYF. The CDR3 DNA sequence: TGTGCCAGCAGCTTAGAACAGATCTACGAGCAGTACTTC.

This clone showed up just a few times. This chain connects TRBV2 to TRBJ1-1; D unclear. The CDR3 length is 13 residues. Germline CDR1 is SNHLY and CDR2 is FYNNEI. V lost 4 bases to trimming and J lost 6 bases, with 12 bases between them. Written as DNA, the CDR3 is TGTGCCAGCAGTGTGTCTCCTGTCTCTGAAGCTTTCTTT. This sequence encodes CASSVSPVSEAFF.

This clone was observed a single time. The chain combines TRBV13 with TRBJ2-1, with TRBD2 identical over 9 bases. V lost 7 bases to trimming and J lost 5 bases; unmatched junction nucleotides: 6. Germline lookup yields CDR1 PRHDT and CDR2 FYEKMQ (reference sequence). This CDR3 has 14 residues. CDR3 sequence (DNA): TGTGCCAGCACTATAGCGGGGGAGAACAATGAGCAGTTCTTC. The encoded protein is CASTIAGENNEQFF.

The rearrangement uses TRBV7-6 and TRBJ2-7; 8 nucleotides agree with TRBD1. Losses at the gene ends were 1 base for V and 6 bases for J; bases not matched to a gene: 11. Germline V gene lookup returns CDR1 SGHVS and CDR2 FNYEAQ. The CDR3 length is 16 residues. The CDR3 nucleotides are TGTGCCAGCAGCTTAGTCTTTCGGCAGGGGGCTTCCGAGCAGTACTTC. Amino acid sequence: CASSLVFRQGASEQYF.

The chain joins TRBV5-4 to TRBJ2-3; no reliable D call. Trimming removed 4 bases from V and 2 bases from J, with 14 bases in between. CDR1 and CDR2 (germline): SGHNT, YYREEE (reference sequence). The CDR3 consists of 15 residues. The DNA of the CDR3 is TGTGCCAGCAGCCGTTGGAGACGGAACACAGATACGCAGTATTTT. Its protein is CASSRWRRNTDTQYF.

The gene calls are TRBV27 and TRBJ1-6, with TRBD1 matching 7 bases. From germline, CDR1 is MNHEY and CDR2 SMNVEV (reference sequence). V dropped 8 bases and J dropped 7; count of bases not matched to a gene: 8. The CDR3 runs 14 residues. CDR3 sequence (DNA): TGTGCCAGCCGACAGGGTTTTCCCAATTCACCCCTCCACTTT. Amino acids: CASRQGFPNSPLHF.

Here the CDR3 reads CATSRYPRTSEAYEQYF. DNA of the CDR3: TGTGCCACCAGCAGGTACCCCAGGACTAGCGAAGCCTACGAGCAGTACTTC. The V call is TRBV15, the J call TRBJ2-7, with TRBD2 matching 9 bases. The CDR3 loop spans 17 amino acids. The germline V gene encodes CDR1 LNHNV and CDR2 YYDKDF (reference sequence). Unmatched junction bases numbered 11, after V lost 3 bases and J lost 2 bases.

The chain combines TRBV4-1 with TRBJ2-1; 9 bases are shared with TRBD1. The V gene's germline CDR1 is MGHRA and CDR2 YSYEKL. The CDR3 runs to 14 residues. J was trimmed by 8 bases and V by 3 bases; bases with no gene match: 5. The CDR3 loop reads CASSHPGQGYEQFF. The CDR3 bases are TGCGCCAGCAGCCATCCGGGACAGGGATATGAGCAGTTCTTC.

The chain is built from TRBV9 and TRBJ1-5, with D possibly TRBD1 on 6 matching bases. The CDR3 consists of 13 residues. Between the trimmed V and J ends, which lost 2 bases and 6 bases, there was a span of 9 bases. CDR1 and CDR2 (germline): SGDLS, YYNGEE. The CDR3 loop reads CASSVGGLQPQHF. The CDR3, as DNA: TGTGCCAGCAGCGTCGGGGGGCTTCAGCCCCAGCATTTT.

This sequence joins TRBV28 and TRBJ1-6; 10 nucleotides line up with TRBD1. The trim removed 5 bases at V and 11 bases at J, leaving 12 bases unmatched. Germline CDR1 is MDHEN and CDR2 is SYDVKM. The CDR3 is 16 amino acids. CDR3 protein: CASSPGTGAARAPLHF. The DNA for the CDR3 is TGTGCCAGCAGTCCCGGGACAGGGGCCGCGAGGGCACCCCTCCACTTT.

This sequence joins TRBV10-3 and TRBJ1-2; D remains ambiguous. This CDR3 has 14 residues. Trimming shortened V by 8 bases and J by 5 bases, and 18 bases separated the two germline ends. From germline, CDR1 is ENHRY and CDR2 SYGVKD. CDR3 region: CAIGPRGAWYGYTF. In DNA form, the CDR3 reads TGTGCCATCGGCCCCCGAGGTGCATGGTATGGCTACACCTTC.

The rearrangement uses TRBV5-6 and TRBJ1-5; D may be TRBD1 (6 bases). The CDR3 is 15 residues long. Germline lookup yields CDR1 SGHDT and CDR2 YYEEEE. V lost 3 bases to trimming and J lost 5 bases, with 15 bases between them. For the CDR3, the DNA is TGTGCCAGCAGCTCCACGGACAGAGGTGATCAGCCCCAGCATTTT. This sequence encodes CASSSTDRGDQPQHF.

The gene calls are TRBV2 and TRBJ2-5; 7 bases fit TRBD1. Germline V gene lookup returns CDR1 SNHLY and CDR2 FYNNEI. This CDR3 comprises 15 residues. Trimming removed 4 bases from V and 4 bases from J; junction bases left unmatched: 9. The CDR3, as DNA: TGTGCCAGCAGTGCTCAGGGGGTTCGGAGAGAGACCCAGTACTTC. Amino acids: CASSAQGVRRETQYF.

The genes are TRBV3-1 (or the pseudogene TRBV3-2) and TRBJ1-6; D gene uncertain. Trimming stripped 4 bases from V and 0 bases from J, with 16 bases between. From germline, CDR1 is LGHDT and CDR2 YNNKEL (reference sequence). The CDR3 totals 18 residues. CDR3 residues: CASSLMMMGSSYNSPLHF. The CDR3 DNA reads as TGTGCCAGCAGCCTAATGATGATGGGGAGCTCCTATAATTCACCCCTCCACTTT.

The chain carries TRBV5-4 and TRBJ1-2, with D maybe TRBD1 (5 bases). Germline V gives CDR1 SGHNT, CDR2 YYREEE (reference sequence). The CDR3 spans 13 residues. Trimming cost V 2 bases and J 4 bases, with 9 bases left between them. The CDR3 DNA is TGTGCCAGCAGCTTCAGGGAGGGCTATGGCTACACCTTC. This translates into CASSFREGYGYTF.

This clone was detected a few times. The V call is TRBV12-3 or TRBV12-4, the J call TRBJ1-2; no definite D call. V was trimmed by 3 bases and J by 5 bases, leaving 7 bases between them. This CDR3 comprises 12 residues. The CDR3 loop is CASSFSQYGYTF. CDR3 bases: TGTGCCAGCAGTTTTTCACAGTATGGCTACACCTTC.